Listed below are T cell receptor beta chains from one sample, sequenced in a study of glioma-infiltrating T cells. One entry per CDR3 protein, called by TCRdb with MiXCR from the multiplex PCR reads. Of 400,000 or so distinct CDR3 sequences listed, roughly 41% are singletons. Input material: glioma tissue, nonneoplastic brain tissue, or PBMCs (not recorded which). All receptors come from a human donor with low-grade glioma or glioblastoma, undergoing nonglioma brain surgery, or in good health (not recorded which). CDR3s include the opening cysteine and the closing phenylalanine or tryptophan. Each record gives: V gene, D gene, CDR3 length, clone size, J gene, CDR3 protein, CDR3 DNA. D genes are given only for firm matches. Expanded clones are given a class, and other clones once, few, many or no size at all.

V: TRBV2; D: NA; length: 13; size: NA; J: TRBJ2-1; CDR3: CASIGQSGKEQFF; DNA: TGTGCCAGCATTGGGCAGTCCGGGAAAGAGCAGTTCTTC
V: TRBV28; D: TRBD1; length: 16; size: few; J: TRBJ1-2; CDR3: CASVKPGQGGNYGYTF; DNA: TGTGCCAGCGTAAAACCCGGACAGGGGGGTAACTATGGCTACACCTTC
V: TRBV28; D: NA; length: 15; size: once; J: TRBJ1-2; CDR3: CASNRPEGNNYGYTF; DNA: TGTGCCAGCAATAGACCCGAGGGGAATAACTATGGCTACACCTTT
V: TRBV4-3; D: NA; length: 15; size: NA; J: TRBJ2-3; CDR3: CASSQGEDYTDTQYF; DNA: TGCGCCAGCAGCCAAGGAGAGGACTACACAGATACGCAGTATTTT
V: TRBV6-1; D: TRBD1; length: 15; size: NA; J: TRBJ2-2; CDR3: CASRRGGANTGELFF; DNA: TGTGCCAGCAGAAGAGGGGGCGCGAACACCGGGGAGCTGTTTTTT
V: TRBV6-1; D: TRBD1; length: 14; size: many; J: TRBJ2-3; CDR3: CASRGQGAQDTQYF; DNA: TGTGCCAGCAGGGGACAGGGGGCACAAGATACGCAGTATTTT
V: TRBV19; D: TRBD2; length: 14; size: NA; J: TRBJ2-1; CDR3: CASSELAEYNEQLF; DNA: TGTGCCAGTAGTGAGCTAGCGGAGTACAATGAGCAGCTCTTC
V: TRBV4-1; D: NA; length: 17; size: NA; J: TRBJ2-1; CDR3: CASSQDFGLTSYNEQFF; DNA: TGCGCCAGCAGCCAAGATTTCGGGCTAACGTCCTACAATGAGCAGTTCTTC
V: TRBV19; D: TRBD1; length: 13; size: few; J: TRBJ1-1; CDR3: CASSPQTGTEAFF; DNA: TGTGCCAGTAGTCCCCAGACAGGGACTGAAGCTTTCTTT
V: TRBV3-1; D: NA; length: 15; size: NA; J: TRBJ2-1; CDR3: CASSQGAGPRNEQFF; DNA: TGTGCCAGCAGCCAAGGGGCCGGGCCTCGGAATGAGCAGTTCTTC
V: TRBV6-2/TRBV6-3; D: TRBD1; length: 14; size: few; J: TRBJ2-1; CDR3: CASSYGQGDNEQFF; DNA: TGTGCCAGCAGTTACGGACAGGGGGACAATGAGCAGTTCTTC
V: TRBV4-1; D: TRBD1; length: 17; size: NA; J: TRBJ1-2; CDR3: CASSRGQARSLNYGYTF; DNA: TGCGCCAGCAGCCGTGGACAGGCCCGATCCCTTAACTATGGCTACACCTTC
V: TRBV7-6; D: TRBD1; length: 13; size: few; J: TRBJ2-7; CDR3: CASSAGDSYEQYF; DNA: TGTGCCAGCAGCGCCGGGGACAGTTACGAGCAGTACTTC
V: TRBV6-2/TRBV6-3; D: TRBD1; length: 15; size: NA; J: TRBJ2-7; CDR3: CASSYGGQMAYEQYF; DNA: TGTGCCAGCAGTTACGGGGGACAGATGGCCTACGAGCAGTACTTC
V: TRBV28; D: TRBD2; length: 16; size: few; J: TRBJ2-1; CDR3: CASSSLSGGSYNEQFF; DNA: TGTGCCAGCAGTTCGCTTAGCGGGGGCTCCTACAATGAGCAGTTCTTC
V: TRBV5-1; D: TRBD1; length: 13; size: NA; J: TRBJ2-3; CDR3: CASGDRSTDTQYF; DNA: TGCGCCAGCGGGGACAGGAGCACAGATACGCAGTATTTT